The rows below give T cell receptor beta chains drawn from one sample of a study of blood T cell repertoires in COVID-19. The data were produced by immunoSEQ multiplex PCR, yet TCRdb's version contains in-frame clones alone and is incomplete. This sample yields about 150,000 clones, of which around 85% are seen a single time; approximately 0.6% belongs to the top ten. Material for sequencing was peripheral blood. These receptors all come from a man in his fifties or sixties with COVID-19, enrolled during active disease. CDR3s include the opening cysteine and the closing phenylalanine or tryptophan. The D gene is left open where the match is weak. The listing skips clone size in some rows; elsewhere it reads once, few, many or a size class.

j_call d_call clone_size v_call cdr3_aa cdr3_nt
TRBJ1-6 TRBD1 - TRBV15 CATSGGTVQAYNSPLHF TGTGCCACCAGCGGAGGGACAGTCCAAGCCTATAATTCACCCCTCCACTTT
TRBJ2-1 TRBD2 - TRBV30 CAWSSGLAGQGNEQFF TGTGCCTGGAGTTCCGGACTAGCGGGCCAAGGAAATGAGCAGTTCTTC
TRBJ1-4 - - TRBV29-1 CSVGRGGEKLFF TGCAGCGTGGGCAGGGGAGGCGAAAAACTGTTTTTT
TRBJ1-4 TRBD1 - TRBV7-9 CASSVGQNEKLFF TGTGCCAGCAGCGTGGGACAGAATGAAAAACTGTTTTTT
TRBJ2-2 TRBD1 - TRBV2 CASSERDSRNTGELFF TGTGCCAGCAGTGAACGGGACAGTCGGAACACCGGGGAGCTGTTTTTT
TRBJ2-2 TRBD2 - TRBV14 CASSHSSWGPAGTNTGELFF TGTGCCAGCAGCCACTCGTCATGGGGCCCAGCGGGGACGAACACCGGGGAGCTGTTTTTT
TRBJ2-7 TRBD2 - TRBV28 CASSPRTSGVANNEQYF TGTGCCAGCAGTCCTAGGACTAGCGGGGTGGCTAACAACGAGCAGTACTTC
TRBJ2-1 TRBD2 few TRBV29-1 CSVDLAGPSYNEQFF TGCAGCGTTGACCTAGCGGGACCTTCCTACAATGAGCAGTTCTTC
TRBJ1-2 - - TRBV7-2 CASSLGGANYGYTF TGTGCCAGCAGCTTAGGGGGGGCTAACTATGGCTACACCTTC
TRBJ2-7 TRBD2 - TRBV24-1 CATSDPGTSGVWGQYF TGTGCCACCAGTGACCCCGGGACTAGCGGGGTTTGGGGGCAGTACTTC